Each of the 26 T cell receptor beta chains below was sequenced from the same sample in a study of shared clonotypes between healthy human individuals. Profiling relied on immunoSEQ multiplex PCR, and the TCRdb table lists in-frame clones only, not all of them. The sample holds around 980,000 clones, more than 75% seen once. Source material: memory CD4+ T cells from PBMCs. Subset indicated: CD45RA-negative fraction. The source is a man between 18 and 35 years old in good health. Some clones in this sample may be carry-over from other donors' samples.

J is TRBJ1-1 and V is TRBV10-3, with D perhaps matching TRBD1 (5 bases). Germline V gene sequence: CDR1 ENHRY, CDR2 SYGVKD. The CDR3 runs to 15 residues. The ends were cut back, 9 bases at V and 0 bases at J, with 17 bases in the middle. The CDR3 nucleotides are TGTGCCATGCGCACCGGGGGGGGACTGAACACTGAAGCTTTCTTT. Residues: CAMRTGGGLNTEAFF.

This clone has a single count. The chain employs TRBV2 and TRBJ1-5; D unclear. The CDR3 totals 14 residues. The V end was cut by 7 bases, the J end by 0 bases, with 10 bases between. In germline, CDR1 is SNHLY, CDR2 FYNNEI. In nucleotides, the CDR3 is TGTGCCAGCACCCAGGATTATAGCAATCAGCCCCAGCATTTT. This sequence encodes CASTQDYSNQPQHF. Full variable domain (missing parts from reference TRBV2 and TRBJ1-5): EPEVTQTPSHQVTQMGQEVILRCVPISNHLYFYWYRQILGQKVEFLVSFYNNEISEKSEIFDDQFSVERPDGSNFTLKIRSTKLEDSAMYFCASTQDYSNQPQHFGDGTRLSIL.

This chain connects TRBV5-6 to TRBJ2-7; 8 bases align to TRBD1. The V gene's germline CDR1 is SGHDT and CDR2 YYEEEE. The CDR3 runs to 19 residues. V lost 1 base and J lost 0; bases outside the gene matches: 15. As DNA, the CDR3 is TGTGCCAGCAGCTTGTTGGGACAGGTGGGGAAGGGGGTCTCCTACGAGCAGTACTTC. Translating it yields CASSLLGQVGKGVSYEQYF.

The chain couples TRBV10-3 to TRBJ2-5, with 11 bases aligning to TRBD2. Germline V gene sequence: CDR1 ENHRY, CDR2 SYGVKD. V shed 2 bases and J 5 bases; nucleotides not matched to a gene: 7. The CDR3 contains 16 residues. CDR3 DNA sequence: TGTGCCATCAGTGAGGTAGCGGGAGGGCCTGGTGAGACCCAGTACTTC. It translates to CAISEVAGGPGETQYF.

The chain links TRBV25-1 to TRBJ2-3, with 13 bases fitting TRBD2. Germline CDR1 and CDR2: MGHDK and SYGVNS. The CDR3 is 17 residues long. The junction had 6 bases not matched to a gene; V was cut back by 3 bases and J by 3 bases. CDR3 nucleotide sequence: TGTGCCAGCAGTGATCGGACTAGCGGGAGAAAGACAGATACGCAGTATTTT. It yields the protein CASSDRTSGRKTDTQYF.

The chain uses TRBV5-4 and TRBJ1-2, with TRBD1 matching 9 bases. The CDR3 sequence is 15 residues long. The V and J ends lost 0 bases and 1 base, in that order; junction bases with no gene match: 1. From germline, CDR1 is SGHNT and CDR2 YYREEE (reference sequence). CDR3 residues: CASSLGDRDNYGYTF. In nucleotides, the CDR3 is TGTGCCAGCAGCTTGGGGGACAGGGATAACTATGGCTACACCTTC.

This clone was seen a handful of times. J is TRBJ2-7 and V is TRBV5-8; 7 bases map to TRBD1. Germline-derived CDR1 and CDR2 are SGHTS and YDEGEE. The CDR3 totals 14 residues. V lost 5 bases to trimming and J lost 2 bases; unmatched junction nucleotides: 7. The CDR3 sequence: CASRTRQGAYEQYF. The CDR3 DNA reads TGTGCCAGCAGAACACGACAGGGCGCCTACGAGCAGTACTTC.

The chain carries TRBV6-6 and TRBJ2-7; D uncertain. The CDR3 is made up of 15 amino acids. Germline loops: CDR1 MNHNY, CDR2 SVGAGI (reference sequence). Trimming shortened V by 0 bases and J by 0 bases, and 9 bases separated the two germline ends. This chain's CDR3 is CASSYSPASSYEQYF. DNA of the CDR3: TGTGCCAGCAGTTACTCGCCCGCGAGCTCCTACGAGCAGTACTTC.

This clone has a handful of counts. The V call is TRBV4-3, the J call TRBJ2-7; D remains ambiguous. Trimming cost V 4 bases and J 0 bases, with 13 bases left between them. The CDR3 covers 15 residues. Per germline, CDR1 LGHNA and CDR2 YSLEER. CDR3 region: CASSLTWETSYEQYF. CDR3 nucleotides: TGCGCCAGCAGCCTGACGTGGGAAACCTCCTACGAGCAGTACTTC.

The V gene is TRBV2, the J gene TRBJ2-5; TRBD1 matches at 8 bases. The germline gives CDR1 SNHLY, CDR2 FYNNEI. The CDR3 totals 13 residues. The CDR3 DNA reads as TGTGCTACCTCCAGGGGGCTTCGCGAGACCCAGTACTTC. It specifies CATSRGLRETQYF. Complete variable domain (other parts from reference TRBV2 and TRBJ2-5): EPEVTQTPSHQVTQMGQEVILRCVPISNHLYFYWYRQILGQKVEFLVSFYNNEISEKSEIFDDQFSVERPDGSNFTLKIRSTKLEDSAMYFCATSRGLRETQYFGPGTRLLVL.

The chain joins TRBV9 to TRBJ2-5; TRBD1 aligns across 7 bases. CDR1 and CDR2 (germline): SGDLS, YYNGEE. The V gene end was trimmed by 3 bases and the J gene end by 5 bases; junction bases not matched to a gene: 4. CDR3 length equals 13 residues. The DNA of the CDR3 is TGTGCCAGCAGCGGTGGGACAGCGGAGACCCAGTACTTC. The encoded protein is CASSGGTAETQYF.

The chain joins TRBV28 to TRBJ1-2, with 9 bases fitting TRBD1. Germline values: CDR1 MDHEN, CDR2 SYDVKM. CDR3 length: 13 residues. With V trimmed by 9 bases and J by 8 bases, 10 bases remained unmatched. The CDR3 reads CASNSQGALGYTF. The CDR3 DNA reads as TGTGCCAGTAACTCACAGGGGGCGCTAGGCTACACCTTC.

The chain links TRBV5-1 to TRBJ2-7; D might be TRBD2 (6 bases). Per the germline V gene, CDR1 is SGHRS and CDR2 is YFSETQ. Deletions cut 2 bases from V and 1 base from J, with 13 bases between. The CDR3 covers 15 residues. The CDR3 coding sequence is TGCGCCAGCAGCTTCCGGGACTTCCTTTCCTACGAGCAGTACTTC. As protein: CASSFRDFLSYEQYF. Using reference TRBV5-1 and TRBJ2-7 for the parts outside the CDR3, the full variable domain is KAGVTQTPRYLIKTRGQQVTLSCSPISGHRSVSWYQQTPGQGLQFLFEYFSETQRNKGNFPGRFSGRQFSNSRSEMNVSTLELGDSALYLCASSFRDFLSYEQYFGPGTRLTVT.

This clone has only a few counts. J is TRBJ2-5 and V is TRBV11-3, with D uncertain. CDR3 size: 13 residues. The ends were cut back, 4 bases at V and 4 bases at J, with 10 bases in the middle. CDR1 and CDR2 (germline): SGHNT, YENEEA. The CDR3 spells CASSSLGGETQYF. As DNA, the CDR3 is TGTGCCAGCAGCTCCCTAGGCGGAGAGACCCAGTACTTC.

J is TRBJ2-2 and V is TRBV28, with D uncertain. The CDR3 covers 13 residues. Trimming stripped 4 bases from V and 4 bases from J, with 7 bases between. Germline-derived CDR1 and CDR2 are MDHEN and SYDVKM. Here the CDR3 DNA reads TGTGCCAGCAGTTCGGCCCTCACCGGGGAGCTGTTTTTT. It yields the protein CASSSALTGELFF.

The chain combines TRBV18 with TRBJ2-7, with D possibly TRBD1 on 5 matching bases. The CDR3 is 15 amino acids. Germline-derived CDR1 and CDR2 are KGHSH and LQKENI. V lost 2 bases and J 2 bases, leaving 13 bases between the germline ends. CDR3 in DNA: TGTGCCAGCTCACCAGGTTCCAGGGCCGCCTACGAGCAGTACTTC. This sequence encodes CASSPGSRAAYEQYF.

The CDR3 reads CASSSPGQGVGITDTQYF. CDR3 sequence (DNA): TGTGCCAGCAGCTCACCGGGACAGGGCGTGGGGATTACAGATACGCAGTATTTT. The rearrangement links TRBV11-2 to TRBJ2-3, with 9 bases aligning to TRBD1. V trimming: 4 bases; J trimming: 3 bases; junction bases outside the gene matches: 14. The CDR3 runs 18 residues. Germline V gives CDR1 SGHAT, CDR2 FQNNGV.

Note on this clone: A single base separates this from a much larger clone, so it may be a read error. The J gene is TRBJ2-1, the V gene TRBV28; D ambiguous. The length of the CDR3 is 15 residues. Germline V gives CDR1 MDHEN, CDR2 SYDVKM. The CDR3 DNA reads as TGTACCAGCAGTTTAACTGGCAGGTCCTACAATGAGCAGTTCTTC. It encodes CTSSLTGRSYNEQFF.

The chain employs TRBV5-4 and TRBJ1-3; D is ambiguous. V lost 2 bases, J lost 0 bases, and 15 bases lay in between. Per germline, CDR1 SGHNT and CDR2 YYREEE (reference sequence). This CDR3 region has 17 residues. CDR3 residues: CASSFKTSGFSGNTIYF. CDR3 nucleotides: TGTGCCAGCAGCTTTAAAACATCCGGGTTCTCTGGAAACACCATATATTTT.

This sequence joins TRBV28 and TRBJ1-2; a possible D gene is TRBD1 (6 bases). This CDR3 has 15 residues. Germline CDR1 reads MDHEN; CDR2 reads SYDVKM. Trimming shortened V by 6 bases and J by 3 bases, and 17 bases separated the two germline ends. The CDR3 spells CASRTPGGQDYGYTF. The CDR3, as DNA: TGTGCCAGCAGAACACCGGGGGGCCAGGACTATGGCTACACCTTC.

This clone showed up just once. V is TRBV7-9 and J is TRBJ2-3; D possibly corresponds to TRBD1 (5 bases). Trimming shortened V by 3 bases and J by 2 bases, and 9 bases separated the two germline ends. This CDR3 spans 14 amino acids. CDR1 is SEHNR and CDR2 is FQNEAQ in the germline V gene (reference sequence). The CDR3 nucleotides are TGTGCCAGCAGCTTTAGACAGCCCACAGATACGCAGTATTTT. Translating it yields CASSFRQPTDTQYF.

V usage is TRBV2 and J usage is TRBJ2-2; D perhaps matches TRBD2 (6 bases). The CDR3 consists of 14 residues. CDR1 and CDR2 (germline): SNHLY, FYNNEI. Trimming left V 6 bases short and J 7 bases short, with 15 bases between. As DNA, the CDR3 is TGTGCCAGCAGGGAGAATAGCGGTGGCGGGGAGCTGTTTTTT. It codes for CASRENSGGGELFF.

This chain uses TRBV5-1 with TRBJ1-1; D call uncertain. Per the germline V gene, CDR1 is SGHRS and CDR2 is YFSETQ. This CDR3 region has 13 residues. V was pared by 0 bases and J by 4 bases, with 7 bases between. CDR3 nucleotide sequence: TGCGCCAGCAGCTTGGAATGGAGCACTGAAGCTTTCTTT. It is translated as CASSLEWSTEAFF.

The V gene is TRBV28, the J gene TRBJ2-7, with a possible D match to TRBD2 (6 bases). The CDR3 totals 14 residues. The germline V and J ends were trimmed by 5 bases and 6 bases, with 17 bases remaining between them. Germline V lookup: CDR1 MDHEN, CDR2 SYDVKM. DNA of the CDR3: TGTGCCAGCAGTCTTCCCTGGGGGGTTTCCGAGCAGTACTTC. It yields the protein CASSLPWGVSEQYF.

This sequence joins TRBV2 and TRBJ2-7; D remains ambiguous. The length of the CDR3 is 14 residues. Germline assignment: CDR1 SNHLY and CDR2 FYNNEI. The ends were cut back, 4 bases at V and 3 bases at J, with 13 bases in the middle. As DNA, the CDR3 is TGTGCCAGCAGTGTTTTCGGCTCGGGCTACGAGCAGTACTTC. Its translation is CASSVFGSGYEQYF. Based on the CDR3 plus reference TRBV2 and TRBJ2-7, the full variable domain is EPEVTQTPSHQVTQMGQEVILRCVPISNHLYFYWYRQILGQKVEFLVSFYNNEISEKSEIFDDQFSVERPDGSNFTLKIRSTKLEDSAMYFCASSVFGSGYEQYFGPGTRLTVT.

This clone came up a few times. At the DNA level, this CDR3 is encoded by other sequences in the same sample as well. This sequence joins TRBV7-9 and TRBJ2-7, with no clear D. The germline V gene encodes CDR1 SEHNR and CDR2 FQNEAQ (reference sequence). Trimming took off 3 bases at V and 1 base at J, with 7 bases between the two ends. This CDR3 is built from 13 residues. CDR3 residues: CASSFGLSYEQYF. CDR3 bases: TGTGCCAGCAGCTTCGGCCTATCCTACGAGCAGTACTTC.